This TCR beta chain originates from a study of blood T cell repertoires in COVID-19 (dated by TCRdb to about 2020). Looking at the study overall: Samples covering the acute and convalescent phases of COVID-19 were provided by collaborators in the United States, Italy and Spain. The prospective study material was composed of cDNA or gDNA derived from T cells, B-cell-depleted T cells, or PBMCs. The dataset comprised deeply sampled blood TCRbeta repertoires from subjects exposed to, actively infected with, or recovered from COVID-19. A freely available public database, intended as a resource for researchers studying the immune response to SARS-CoV-2, is where the repertoires were released. Samples came from the ongoing ImmuneRACE study (first 160 participants) plus 1,254 subjects from 6 global collaborators. Sample metadata almost always included a de-identified subject ID, COVID-19 status, age in years and sex. HLA class I and class II types, where available, came from metadata supplied by the sample provider rather than from assay-based typing.

The paper as a whole reports these results and caveats: How much clinical and demographic metadata was included differed by source and by participant, and the metadata was provided uncurated.

The immunoSEQ Assay, a bias-controlled multiplex PCR, was used to amplify TCRbeta CDR3 regions from genomic DNA. The original methods were these. Within the assay, amplification of reference gene primers was used to estimate how many nucleated cells each sample contained. To quantify the absolute abundance of each unique TCRbeta CDR3 rearrangement, sequence reads were collapsed and filtered. For each sample, productive Simpson clonality was calculated as the square root of Simpson's diversity index across productive rearrangements. Sourced from immuneACCESS, this table was stored by TCRdb with only in-frame sequences that have V and J called. A share of the clones is absent; for the studies checked, an unresolved V gene accounts for under half, and the remainder has no known explanation. From that table come the V and J calls and clone size; the DNA was used to work out D and trimming. The sample profile shows about 130,000 clones; 85% of them were found once. 6.6% of the sample goes to the ten largest clones.

As regards this clone: Its binding antigen is unknown. Per-nucleotide qualities are absent, and no much larger clonotype sits a single base away.

Collaborating institutions collected whole blood in K2EDTA tubes following their own protocols. For TCRbeta analysis, collaborator samples were shipped as frozen whole blood, as isolated PBMCs, or as DNA extracted from either sample type. The sample comprised peripheral blood. This clonotype originated in an elderly man with active or convalescent COVID-19.

The nucleotide sequence is given as TGTGCCAGCAGCTCGAACTATGGCTACACCTTC. It translates to CASSSNYGYTF. In this chain, TRBV12-3 or TRBV12-4 is recombined with TRBJ1-2; no D gene can be assigned with confidence. The V end loses 6 bases and the J end loses 2 bases, and a stretch of 4 bases separates them. The CDR3 spans 11 residues, from the cysteine through the phenylalanine. The DNA shown is the 33-base CDR3, in frame from base 1.